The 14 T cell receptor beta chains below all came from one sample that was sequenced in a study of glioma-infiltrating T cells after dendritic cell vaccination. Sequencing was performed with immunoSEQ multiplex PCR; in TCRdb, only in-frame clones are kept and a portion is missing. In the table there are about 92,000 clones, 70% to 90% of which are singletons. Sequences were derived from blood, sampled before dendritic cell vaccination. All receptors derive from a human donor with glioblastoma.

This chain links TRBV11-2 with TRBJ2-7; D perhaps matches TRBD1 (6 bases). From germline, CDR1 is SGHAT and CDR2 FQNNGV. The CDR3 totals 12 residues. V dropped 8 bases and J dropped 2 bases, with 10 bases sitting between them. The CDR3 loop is CASAGVTYEQYF. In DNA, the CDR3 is TGTGCCAGCGCAGGGGTCACCTACGAGCAGTACTTC.

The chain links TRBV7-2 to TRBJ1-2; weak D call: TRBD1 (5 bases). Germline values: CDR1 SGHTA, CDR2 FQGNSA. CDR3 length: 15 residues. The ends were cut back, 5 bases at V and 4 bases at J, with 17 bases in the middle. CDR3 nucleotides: TGTGCCAGCAGCAGGAAAACGACAGTGAGCTATGGCTACACCTTC. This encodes CASSRKTTVSYGYTF.

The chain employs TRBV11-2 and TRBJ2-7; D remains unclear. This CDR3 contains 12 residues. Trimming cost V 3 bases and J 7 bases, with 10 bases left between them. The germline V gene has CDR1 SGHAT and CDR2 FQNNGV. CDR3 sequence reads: CASSLGSWEQYF. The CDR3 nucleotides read TGTGCCAGCAGCTTGGGCAGTTGGGAGCAGTACTTC.

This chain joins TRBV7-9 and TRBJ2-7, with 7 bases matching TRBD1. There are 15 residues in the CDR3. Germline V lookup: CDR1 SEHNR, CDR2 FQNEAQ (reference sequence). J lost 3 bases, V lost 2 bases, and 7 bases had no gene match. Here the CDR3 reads CASSLKDRVFYEQYF. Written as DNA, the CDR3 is TGTGCCAGCAGCTTAAAAGACAGGGTCTTCTACGAGCAGTACTTC.

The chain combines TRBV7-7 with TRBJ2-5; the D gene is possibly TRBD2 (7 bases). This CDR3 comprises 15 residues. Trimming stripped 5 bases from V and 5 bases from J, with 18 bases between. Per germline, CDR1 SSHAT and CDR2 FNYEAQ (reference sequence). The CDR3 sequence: CASSDRGGAGETQYF. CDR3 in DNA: TGTGCCAGCAGCGATAGAGGGGGGGCCGGGGAGACCCAGTACTTC.

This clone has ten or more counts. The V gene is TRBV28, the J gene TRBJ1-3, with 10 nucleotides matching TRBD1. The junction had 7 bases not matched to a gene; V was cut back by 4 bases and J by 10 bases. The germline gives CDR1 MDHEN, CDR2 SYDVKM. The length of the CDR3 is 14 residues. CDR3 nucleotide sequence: TGTGCCAGCAGTTCCGGGACAGGGGCCCAGACCATATATTTT. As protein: CASSSGTGAQTIYF. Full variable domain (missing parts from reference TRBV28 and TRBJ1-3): DVKVTQSSRYLVKRTGEKVFLECVQDMDHENMFWYRQDPGLGLRLIYFSYDVKMKEKGDIPEGYSVSREKKERFSLILESASTNQTSMYLCASSSGTGAQTIYFGEGSWLTVV.

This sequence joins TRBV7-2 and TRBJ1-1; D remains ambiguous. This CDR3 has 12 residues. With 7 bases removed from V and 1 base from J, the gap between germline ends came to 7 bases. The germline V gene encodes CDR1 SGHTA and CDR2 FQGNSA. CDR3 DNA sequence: TGTGCCAGCAACATCCAGAACACTGAAGCTTTCTTT. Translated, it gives CASNIQNTEAFF.

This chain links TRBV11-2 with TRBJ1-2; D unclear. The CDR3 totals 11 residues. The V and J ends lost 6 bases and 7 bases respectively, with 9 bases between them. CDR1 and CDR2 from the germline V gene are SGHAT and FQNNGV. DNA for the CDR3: TGTGCCAGCAGTTATGGCTCTGGCTACACCTTC. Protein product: CASSYGSGYTF.

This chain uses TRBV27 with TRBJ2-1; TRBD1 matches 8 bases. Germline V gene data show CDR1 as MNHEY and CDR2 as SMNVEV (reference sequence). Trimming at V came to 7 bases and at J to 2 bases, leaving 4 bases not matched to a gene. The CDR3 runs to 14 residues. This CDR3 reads CASNSGGAYNEQFF. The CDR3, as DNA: TGTGCCAGCAACTCAGGGGGCGCCTACAATGAGCAGTTCTTC.

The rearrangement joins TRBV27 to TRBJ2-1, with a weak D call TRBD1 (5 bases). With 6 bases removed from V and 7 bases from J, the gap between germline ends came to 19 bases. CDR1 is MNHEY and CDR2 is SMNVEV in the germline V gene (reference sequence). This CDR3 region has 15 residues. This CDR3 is CASRPDNLVTNEQFF. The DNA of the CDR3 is TGTGCCAGCAGACCGGACAATCTGGTAACGAATGAGCAGTTCTTC.

The CDR3 sequence: CASSLGLAYEQYF. The DNA of the CDR3 is TGTGCCAGCAGCTTAGGGTTAGCCTACGAGCAGTACTTC. The rearrangement links TRBV7-6 to TRBJ2-7; D is unresolved. The CDR3 is 13 amino acids. Germline assignment: CDR1 SGHVS and CDR2 FNYEAQ. Trimming stripped 1 base from V and 2 bases from J, with 6 bases between.

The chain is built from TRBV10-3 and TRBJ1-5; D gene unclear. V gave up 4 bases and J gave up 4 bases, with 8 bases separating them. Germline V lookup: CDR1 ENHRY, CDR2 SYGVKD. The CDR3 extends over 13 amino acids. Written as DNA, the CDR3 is TGTGCCATCAGTGGGTCGCAGAATCAGCCCCAGCATTTT. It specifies CAISGSQNQPQHF.

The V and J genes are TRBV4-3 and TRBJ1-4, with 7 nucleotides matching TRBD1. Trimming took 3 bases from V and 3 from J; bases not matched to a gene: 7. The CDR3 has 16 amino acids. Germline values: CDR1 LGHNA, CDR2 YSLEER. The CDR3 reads CASSQEQGRPNEKLFF. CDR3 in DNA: TGCGCCAGCAGCCAGGAACAGGGGAGGCCTAATGAAAAACTGTTTTTT.

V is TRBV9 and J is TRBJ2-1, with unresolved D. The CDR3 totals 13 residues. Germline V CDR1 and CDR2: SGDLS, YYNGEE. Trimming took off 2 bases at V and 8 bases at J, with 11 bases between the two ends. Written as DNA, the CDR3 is TGTGCCAGCAGCGTCCCCGGGTTATATGAGCAGTTCTTC. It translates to CASSVPGLYEQFF.